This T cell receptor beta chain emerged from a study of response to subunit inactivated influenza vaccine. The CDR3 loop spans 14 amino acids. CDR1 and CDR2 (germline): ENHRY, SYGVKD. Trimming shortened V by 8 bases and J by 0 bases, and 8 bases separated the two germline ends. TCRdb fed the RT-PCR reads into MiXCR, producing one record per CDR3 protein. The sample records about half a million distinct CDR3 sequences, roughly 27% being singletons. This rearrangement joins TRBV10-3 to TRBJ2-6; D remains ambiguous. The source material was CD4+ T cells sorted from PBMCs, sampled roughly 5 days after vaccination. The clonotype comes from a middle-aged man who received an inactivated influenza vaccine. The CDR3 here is CAIHESSGANVLTF. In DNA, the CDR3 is TGTGCCATCCATGAGAGCTCTGGGGCCAACGTCCTGACTTTC.